This T cell receptor beta chain was profiled in a study of T cells in Graves' hyperthyroidism and ophthalmopathy. Germline V CDR1 and CDR2: SGHVS, FQNEAQ. The CDR3 sequence is 18 residues long. Trimming removed 0 bases from V and 2 bases from J, with 17 bases in between. Amplification of TCR beta CDR3 regions was performed using RNA transcripts as template. The TCR CDR3 was amplified in a first-round RT-PCR using the HTBI primer set. TCRdb reprocessed the multiplex PCR reads via MiXCR and lists one record per CDR3 protein. The data contain about 380,000 distinct CDR3 sequences, approximately 17% of them singletons. Details on this clonotype: The antigen is not known. One base away lies a much larger clone, so this may be a sequencing read error.

Study results and limitations: The blood repertoire included most of the expanded thyroid clonotypes above 0.001.

The TCR originated in a man between 18 and 29 years old with Graves' ophthalmopathy. Sequencing input: blood. The J gene is TRBJ1-5, the V gene TRBV7-8; D remains ambiguous. The chain's CDR3 is CASSLALGLTGGNQPQHF. The CDR3 DNA reads as TGTGCCAGCAGCTTAGCGCTAGGGCTCACCGGAGGCAATCAGCCCCAGCATTTT.